This T cell receptor (beta chain) was obtained from a study of relationships among human T cell subsets. With 5 bases removed from V and 2 bases from J, the gap between germline ends came to 16 bases. The CDR3 sequence is 15 residues long. Germline CDR1 SGHVS, CDR2 FNYEAQ. Naive plus transitional T cells were isolated with anti-CD45RA microbeads from pooled CD4+ and CD8+ T cells. From mRNA, alpha and beta CDR3 regions were amplified using semiquantitative ARM-PCR. ARM-PCR used tagged nested gene-specific primers, then communal superprimers for exponential amplification. TCRdb re-called the multiplex PCR reads through MiXCR, storing one row per CDR3 protein. Of approximately 7,300 distinct CDR3 sequences in the sample, around 64% were seen once. The study, taken as a whole, reports: Th1, Th2 and regulatory subsets overlapped substantially in CDR3 sequences.

To note about this clonotype: What it recognizes is unknown.

V gene TRBV7-6 combines with J gene TRBJ2-7, with D possibly matching TRBD1 (7 bases). The receptor's source is a man aged 35 to 55 in good health. Sequenced sample: naive and transitional (CD45RA+) T cells sorted from blood. CDR3 sequence (DNA): TGTGCCAGCAGCCAGACGCGGGACAGACCCTACGAGCAGTACTTC. Its translation is CASSQTRDRPYEQYF.